The sequence of this T cell receptor beta chain was determined in a study of shared clonotypes between healthy human individuals. Investigators spread the genomic DNA of each subset evenly over several immunoSEQ plates. The method was immunoSEQ multiplex PCR; TCRdb's version includes in-frame clones alone and lacks a portion of them. The sample gives about 2 million clones, about 95% of which show up once; under 1.5% is in the top ten. Notes on the study in general: In general, naive subsets displayed greater estimated richness than memory subsets did.

Naive CD8 cells were CD45RO-negative, positively selected for CCR7, excluding terminally differentiated effector memory CD45RA+ cells. All participating donors were Caucasian adults from Nashville, Tennessee. This clone was seen just once. No antigen is known for it. Looked up from germline, CDR1 is SEHNR and CDR2 is FQNEAQ (reference sequence). V lost 3 bases and J lost 1; bases outside the gene matches: 8. The CDR3 has 18 amino acids. This receptor was taken from a man in his late teens or twenties in good health. The sample taken for sequencing was naive CD8+ T cells sorted from blood. The rearrangement links TRBV7-9 to TRBJ2-3, with TRBD2 matching 12 bases. DNA of the CDR3: TGTGCCAGCAGCTTGGCAGTGTGGACTAGCGGGGGCACAGATACGCAGTATTTT. It encodes CASSLAVWTSGGTDTQYF.